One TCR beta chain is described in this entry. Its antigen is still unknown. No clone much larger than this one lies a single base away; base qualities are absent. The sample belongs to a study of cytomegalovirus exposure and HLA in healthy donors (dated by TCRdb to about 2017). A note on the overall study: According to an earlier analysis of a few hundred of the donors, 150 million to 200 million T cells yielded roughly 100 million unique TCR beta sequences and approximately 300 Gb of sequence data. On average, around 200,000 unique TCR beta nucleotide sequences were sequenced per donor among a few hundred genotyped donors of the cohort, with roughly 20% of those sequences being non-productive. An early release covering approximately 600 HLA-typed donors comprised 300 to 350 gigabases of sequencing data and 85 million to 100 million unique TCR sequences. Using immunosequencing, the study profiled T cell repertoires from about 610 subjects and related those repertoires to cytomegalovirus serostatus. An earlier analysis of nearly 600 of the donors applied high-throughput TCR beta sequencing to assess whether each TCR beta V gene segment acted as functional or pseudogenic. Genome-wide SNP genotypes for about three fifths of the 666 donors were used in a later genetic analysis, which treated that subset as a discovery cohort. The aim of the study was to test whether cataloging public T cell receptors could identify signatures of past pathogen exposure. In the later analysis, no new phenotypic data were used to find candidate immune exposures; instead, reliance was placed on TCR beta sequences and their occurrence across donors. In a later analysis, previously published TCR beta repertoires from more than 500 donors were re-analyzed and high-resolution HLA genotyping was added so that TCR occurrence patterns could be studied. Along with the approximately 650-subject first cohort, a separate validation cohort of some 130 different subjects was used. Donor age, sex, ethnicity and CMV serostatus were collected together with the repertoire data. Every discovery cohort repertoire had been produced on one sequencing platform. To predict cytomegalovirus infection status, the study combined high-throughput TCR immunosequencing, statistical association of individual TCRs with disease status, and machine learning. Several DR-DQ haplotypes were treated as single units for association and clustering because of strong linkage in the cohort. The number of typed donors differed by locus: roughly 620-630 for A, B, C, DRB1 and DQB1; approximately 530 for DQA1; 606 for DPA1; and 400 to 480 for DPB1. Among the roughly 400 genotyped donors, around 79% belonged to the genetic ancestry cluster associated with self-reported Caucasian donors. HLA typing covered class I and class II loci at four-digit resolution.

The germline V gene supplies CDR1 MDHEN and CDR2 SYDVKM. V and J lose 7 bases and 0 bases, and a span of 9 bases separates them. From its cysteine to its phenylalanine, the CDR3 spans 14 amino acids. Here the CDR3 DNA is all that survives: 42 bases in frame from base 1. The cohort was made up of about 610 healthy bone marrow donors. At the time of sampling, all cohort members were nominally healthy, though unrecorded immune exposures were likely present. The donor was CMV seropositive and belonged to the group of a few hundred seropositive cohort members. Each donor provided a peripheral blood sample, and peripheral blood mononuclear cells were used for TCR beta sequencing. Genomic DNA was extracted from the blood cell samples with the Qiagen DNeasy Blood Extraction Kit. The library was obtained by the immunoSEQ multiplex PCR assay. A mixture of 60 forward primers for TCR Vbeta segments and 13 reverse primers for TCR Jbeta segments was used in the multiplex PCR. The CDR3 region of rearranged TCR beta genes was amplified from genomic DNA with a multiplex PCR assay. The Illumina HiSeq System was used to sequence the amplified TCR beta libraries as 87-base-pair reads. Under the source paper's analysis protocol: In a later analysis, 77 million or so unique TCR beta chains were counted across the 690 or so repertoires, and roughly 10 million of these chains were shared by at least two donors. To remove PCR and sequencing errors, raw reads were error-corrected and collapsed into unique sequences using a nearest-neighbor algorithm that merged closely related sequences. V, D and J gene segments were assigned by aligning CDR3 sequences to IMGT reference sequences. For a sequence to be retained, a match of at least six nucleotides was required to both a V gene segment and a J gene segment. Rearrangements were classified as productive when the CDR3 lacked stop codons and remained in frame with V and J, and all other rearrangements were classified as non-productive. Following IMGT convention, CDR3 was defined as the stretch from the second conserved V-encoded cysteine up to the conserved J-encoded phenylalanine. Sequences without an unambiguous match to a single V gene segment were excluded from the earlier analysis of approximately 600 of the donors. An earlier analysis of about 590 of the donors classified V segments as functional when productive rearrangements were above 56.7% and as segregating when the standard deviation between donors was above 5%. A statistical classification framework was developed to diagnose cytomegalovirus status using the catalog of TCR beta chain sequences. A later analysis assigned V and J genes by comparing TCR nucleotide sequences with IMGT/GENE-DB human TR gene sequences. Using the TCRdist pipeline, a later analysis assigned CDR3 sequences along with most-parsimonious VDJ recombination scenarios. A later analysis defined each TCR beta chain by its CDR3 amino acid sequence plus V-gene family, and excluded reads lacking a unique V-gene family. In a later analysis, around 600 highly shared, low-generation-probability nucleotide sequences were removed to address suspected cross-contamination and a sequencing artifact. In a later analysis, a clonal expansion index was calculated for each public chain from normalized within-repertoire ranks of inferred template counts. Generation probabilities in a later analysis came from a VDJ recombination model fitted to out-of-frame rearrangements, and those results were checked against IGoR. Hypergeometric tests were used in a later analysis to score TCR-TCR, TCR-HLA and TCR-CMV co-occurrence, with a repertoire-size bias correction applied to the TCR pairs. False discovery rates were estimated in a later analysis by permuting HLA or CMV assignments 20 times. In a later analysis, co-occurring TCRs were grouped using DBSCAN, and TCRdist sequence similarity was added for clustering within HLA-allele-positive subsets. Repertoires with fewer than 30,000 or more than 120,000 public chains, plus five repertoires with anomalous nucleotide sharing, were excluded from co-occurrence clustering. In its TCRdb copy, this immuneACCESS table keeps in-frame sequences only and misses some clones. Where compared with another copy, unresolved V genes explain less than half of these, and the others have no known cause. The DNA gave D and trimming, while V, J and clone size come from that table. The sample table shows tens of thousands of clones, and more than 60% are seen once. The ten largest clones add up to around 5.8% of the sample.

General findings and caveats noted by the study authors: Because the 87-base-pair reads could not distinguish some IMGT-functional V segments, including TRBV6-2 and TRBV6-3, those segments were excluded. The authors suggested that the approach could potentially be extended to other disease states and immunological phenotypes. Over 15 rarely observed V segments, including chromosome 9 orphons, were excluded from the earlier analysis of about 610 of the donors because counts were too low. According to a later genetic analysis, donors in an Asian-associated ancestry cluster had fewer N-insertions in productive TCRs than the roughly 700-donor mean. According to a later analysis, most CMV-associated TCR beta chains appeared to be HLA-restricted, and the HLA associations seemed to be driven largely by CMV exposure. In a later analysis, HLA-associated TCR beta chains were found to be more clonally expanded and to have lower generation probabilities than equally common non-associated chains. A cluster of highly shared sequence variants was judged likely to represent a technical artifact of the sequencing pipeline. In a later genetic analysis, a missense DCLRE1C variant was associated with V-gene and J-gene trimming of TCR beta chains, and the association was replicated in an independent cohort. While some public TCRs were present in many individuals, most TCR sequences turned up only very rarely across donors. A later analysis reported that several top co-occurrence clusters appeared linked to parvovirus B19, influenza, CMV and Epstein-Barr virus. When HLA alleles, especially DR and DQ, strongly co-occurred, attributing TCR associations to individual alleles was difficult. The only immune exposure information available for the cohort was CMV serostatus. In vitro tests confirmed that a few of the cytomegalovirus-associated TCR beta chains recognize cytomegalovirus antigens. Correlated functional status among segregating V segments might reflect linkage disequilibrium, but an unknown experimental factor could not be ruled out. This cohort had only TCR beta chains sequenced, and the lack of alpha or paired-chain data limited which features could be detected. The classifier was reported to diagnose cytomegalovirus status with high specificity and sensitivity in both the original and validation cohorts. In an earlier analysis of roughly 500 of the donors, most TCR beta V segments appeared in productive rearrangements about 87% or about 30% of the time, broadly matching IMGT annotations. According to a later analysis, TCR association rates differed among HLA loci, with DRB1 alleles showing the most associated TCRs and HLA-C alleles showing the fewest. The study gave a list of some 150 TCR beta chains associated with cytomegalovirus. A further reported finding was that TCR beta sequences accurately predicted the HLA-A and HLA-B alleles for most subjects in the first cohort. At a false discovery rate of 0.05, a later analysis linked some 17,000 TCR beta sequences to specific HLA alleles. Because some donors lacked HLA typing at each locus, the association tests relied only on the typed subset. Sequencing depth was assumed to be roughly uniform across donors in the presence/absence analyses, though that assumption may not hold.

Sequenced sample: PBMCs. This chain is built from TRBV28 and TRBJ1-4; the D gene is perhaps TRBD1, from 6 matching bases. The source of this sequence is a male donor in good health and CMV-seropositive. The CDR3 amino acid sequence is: CASKGVATNEKLFF. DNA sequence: TGTGCCAGCAAGGGGGTTGCAACTAATGAAAAACTGTTTTTT.